A selection of T cell receptor beta chains follows, all from one sample in a study of early T cells in non-severe SARS-CoV-2 infection. From the 5' RACE reads, TCRdb called clonotypes with MiXCR, one entry per CDR3 protein. The sample gives roughly 43,000 distinct CDR3 sequences, 20% to 25% of which show up once; about 4.6% is in the top ten. The source material was whole blood, sampled at baseline. The receptor source for this set is an adult who was a healthcare worker with PCR-confirmed SARS-CoV-2 infection or an uninfected control (not recorded which). Each CDR3 is given without its conserved first and last residue. Fields, in order: clone size, J gene, V gene, CDR3 protein. Clone size is not always given. Where it is, it says once, few, many or a class for expanded clones.

abundance: NA
j_gene: TRBJ2-7
v_gene: TRBV10-2
CDR3aa: ASSGGLAGAREQY

abundance: NA
j_gene: TRBJ2-5
v_gene: TRBV12-3/TRBV12-4
CDR3aa: ASSLSRHQETQY

abundance: many
j_gene: TRBJ1-1
v_gene: TRBV5-4
CDR3aa: ASSPLNTEAF

abundance: NA
j_gene: TRBJ1-1
v_gene: TRBV7-6
CDR3aa: ASSPPGDTEAF

abundance: many
j_gene: TRBJ1-3
v_gene: TRBV5-4
CDR3aa: ASSSRQGASSGNTIY

abundance: NA
j_gene: TRBJ2-6
v_gene: TRBV25-1
CDR3aa: ASSEAFGANVLT

abundance: few
j_gene: TRBJ1-1
v_gene: TRBV4-3
CDR3aa: ASSQDSRVTEAF

abundance: few
j_gene: TRBJ1-2
v_gene: TRBV12-3/TRBV12-4
CDR3aa: ASSSQGRGYT

abundance: NA
j_gene: TRBJ1-6
v_gene: TRBV30
CDR3aa: AWSLSGQGRSPLH

abundance: few
j_gene: TRBJ2-7
v_gene: TRBV12-3/TRBV12-4
CDR3aa: ASSSGGWGTYEQY

abundance: NA
j_gene: TRBJ1-5
v_gene: TRBV20-1
CDR3aa: SASSYSPRNQPQH